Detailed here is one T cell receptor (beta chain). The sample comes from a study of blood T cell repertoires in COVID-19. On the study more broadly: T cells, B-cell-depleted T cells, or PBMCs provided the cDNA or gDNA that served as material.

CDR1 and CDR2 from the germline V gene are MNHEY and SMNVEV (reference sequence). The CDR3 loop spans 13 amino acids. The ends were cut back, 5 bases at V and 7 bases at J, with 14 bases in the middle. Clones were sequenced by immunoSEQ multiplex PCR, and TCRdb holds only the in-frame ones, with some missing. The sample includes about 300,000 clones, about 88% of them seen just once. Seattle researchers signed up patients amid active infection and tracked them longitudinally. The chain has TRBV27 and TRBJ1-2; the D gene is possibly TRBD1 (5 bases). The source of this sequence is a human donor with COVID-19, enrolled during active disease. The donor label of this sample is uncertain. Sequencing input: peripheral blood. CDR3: CASSPTRRGGYTF. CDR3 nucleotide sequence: TGTGCCAGCAGTCCGACCAGGAGGGGTGGCTACACCTTC.